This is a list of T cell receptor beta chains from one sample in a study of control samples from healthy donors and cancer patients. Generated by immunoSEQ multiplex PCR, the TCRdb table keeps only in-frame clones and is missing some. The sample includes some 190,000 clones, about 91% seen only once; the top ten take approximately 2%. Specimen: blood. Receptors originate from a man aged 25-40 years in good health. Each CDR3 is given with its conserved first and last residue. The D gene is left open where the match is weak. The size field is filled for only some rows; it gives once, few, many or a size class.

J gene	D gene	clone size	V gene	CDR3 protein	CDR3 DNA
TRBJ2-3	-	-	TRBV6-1	CASSEAAVRTDTQYF	TGTGCCAGCAGTGAAGCGGCGGTTCGGACAGATACGCAGTATTTT
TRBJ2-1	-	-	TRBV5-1	CASRNGPTNNEQFF	TGCGCCAGCAGAAATGGCCCCACCAACAATGAGCAGTTCTTC
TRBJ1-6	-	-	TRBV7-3	CASSLSGGVNSPLHF	TGTGCCAGCAGCTTATCCGGGGGCGTAAATTCACCCCTCCACTTT
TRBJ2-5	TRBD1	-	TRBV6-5	CASSYSGTGGQETQYF	TGTGCCAGCAGTTACTCCGGGACAGGGGGACAAGAGACCCAGTACTTC
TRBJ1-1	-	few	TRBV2	CASPGRRVGMNTEAFF	TGTGCCAGCCCCGGGCGACGGGTCGGCATGAACACTGAAGCTTTCTTT
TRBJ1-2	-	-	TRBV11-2	CASSLGTRYYTF	TGTGCCAGCAGCTTAGGTACTAGGTACTACACCTTC
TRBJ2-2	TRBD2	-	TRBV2	CASSETSGDTGELFF	TGTGCCAGCAGTGAAACTAGCGGGGACACCGGGGAGCTGTTTTTT
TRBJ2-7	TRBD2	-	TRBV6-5	CASSYPTSGGTYEQYF	TGTGCCAGCAGTTACCCTACTAGCGGGGGGACCTACGAGCAGTACTTC
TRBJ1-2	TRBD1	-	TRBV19	CASTTGQWDYGYTF	TGTGCCAGTACCACGGGACAGTGGGACTATGGCTACACCTTC
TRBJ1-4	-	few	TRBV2	CASRRTTTNEKLFF	TGTGCCAGCAGAAGAACAACAACTAATGAAAAACTGTTTTTT
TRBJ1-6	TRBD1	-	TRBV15	CATSRDTGGYSPLHF	TGTGCCACCAGCAGGGATACAGGGGGTTATTCACCCCTCCACTTT
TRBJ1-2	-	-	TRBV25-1	CASSERGRGYTF	TGTGCCAGCAGTGAAAGGGGACGAGGCTACACCTTC
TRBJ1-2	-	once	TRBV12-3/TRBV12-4	CASGPLTDYGYTF	TGTGCCAGTGGGCCCCTAACAGACTATGGCTACACCTTC
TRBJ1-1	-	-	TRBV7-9	CASSFEGGLTEAFF	TGTGCCAGCAGCTTTGAGGGGGGGCTGACTGAAGCTTTCTTT
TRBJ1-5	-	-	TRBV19	CASSMDPYFTYPVVF	TGTGCCAGTAGTATGGACCCATATTTTACATATCCCGTCGTTTTT
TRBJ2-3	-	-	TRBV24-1	CATSRGLGDTQYF	TGTGCCACATCGCGGGGGCTGGGAGATACGCAGTATTTT
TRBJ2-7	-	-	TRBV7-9	CASRSREERPYEQYF	TGTGCCAGCAGGAGCCGGGAAGAGAGGCCCTACGAGCAGTACTTC
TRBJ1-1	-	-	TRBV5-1	CASSLAADPLLAEAKNTEAFF	TGCGCCAGCAGCTTGGCAGCCGATCCTCTACTGGCCGAGGCCAAGAACACTGAAGCTTTCTTT